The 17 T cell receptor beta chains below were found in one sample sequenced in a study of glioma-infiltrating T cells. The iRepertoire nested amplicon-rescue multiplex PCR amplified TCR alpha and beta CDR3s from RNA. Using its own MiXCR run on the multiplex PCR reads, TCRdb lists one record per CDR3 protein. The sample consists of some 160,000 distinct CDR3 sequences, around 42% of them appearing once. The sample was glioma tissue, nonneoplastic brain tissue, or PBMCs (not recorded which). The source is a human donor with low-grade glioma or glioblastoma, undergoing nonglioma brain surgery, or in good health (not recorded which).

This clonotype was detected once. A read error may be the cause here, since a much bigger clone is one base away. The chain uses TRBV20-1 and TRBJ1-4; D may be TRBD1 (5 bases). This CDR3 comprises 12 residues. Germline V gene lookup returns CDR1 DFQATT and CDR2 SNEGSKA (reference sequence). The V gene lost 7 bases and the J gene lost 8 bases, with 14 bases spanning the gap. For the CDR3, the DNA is TGCAGTGTATGCGGGAGGGACGAAAAACTGTTTTTT. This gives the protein CSVCGRDEKLFF.

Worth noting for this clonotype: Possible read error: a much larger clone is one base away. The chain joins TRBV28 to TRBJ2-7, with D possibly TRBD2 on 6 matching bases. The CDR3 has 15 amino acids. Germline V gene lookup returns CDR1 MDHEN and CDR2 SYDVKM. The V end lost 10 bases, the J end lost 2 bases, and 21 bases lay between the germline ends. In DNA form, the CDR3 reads TGTGCCATCTCCCTTTTGAGTTCGGGGGCCTACGAGCAGTACTTC. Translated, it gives CAISLLSSGAYEQYF.

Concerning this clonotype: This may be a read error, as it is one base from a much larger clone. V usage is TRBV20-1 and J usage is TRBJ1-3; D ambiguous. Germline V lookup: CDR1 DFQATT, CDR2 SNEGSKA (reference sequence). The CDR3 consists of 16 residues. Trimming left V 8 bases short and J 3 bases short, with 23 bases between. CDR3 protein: CSSPGPIQTIGNTIYF. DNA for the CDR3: TGCAGTTCGCCAGGACCGATACAGACCATTGGAAACACCATATATTTT.

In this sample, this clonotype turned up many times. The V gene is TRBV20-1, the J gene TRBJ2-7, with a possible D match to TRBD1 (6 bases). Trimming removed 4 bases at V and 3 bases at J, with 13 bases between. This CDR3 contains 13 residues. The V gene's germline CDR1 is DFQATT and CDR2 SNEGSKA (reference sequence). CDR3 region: CSATRDTLYEQYF. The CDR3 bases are TGCAGTGCTACCCGGGACACTCTCTACGAGCAGTACTTC.

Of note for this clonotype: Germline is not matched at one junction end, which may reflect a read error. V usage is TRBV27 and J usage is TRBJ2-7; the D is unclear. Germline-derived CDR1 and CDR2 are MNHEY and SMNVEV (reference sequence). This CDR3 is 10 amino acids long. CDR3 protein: CASGHYEKYF. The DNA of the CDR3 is TGTGCCAGCGGGCACTACGAGAAGTACTTC.

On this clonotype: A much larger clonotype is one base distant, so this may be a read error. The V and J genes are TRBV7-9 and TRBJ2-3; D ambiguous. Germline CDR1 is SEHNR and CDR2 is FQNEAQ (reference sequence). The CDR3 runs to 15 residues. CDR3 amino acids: CDSSLDLASTDTQYF. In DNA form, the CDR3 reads TGTGACAGCAGCTTGGATCTTGCTAGCACAGATACGCAGTATTTT.

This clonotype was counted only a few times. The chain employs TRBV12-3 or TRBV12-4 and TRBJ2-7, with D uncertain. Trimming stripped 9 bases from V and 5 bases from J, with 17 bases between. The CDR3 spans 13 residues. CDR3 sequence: CARFRTAPHEQYF. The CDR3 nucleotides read TGTGCCAGATTCCGAACTGCACCTCACGAGCAGTACTTC.

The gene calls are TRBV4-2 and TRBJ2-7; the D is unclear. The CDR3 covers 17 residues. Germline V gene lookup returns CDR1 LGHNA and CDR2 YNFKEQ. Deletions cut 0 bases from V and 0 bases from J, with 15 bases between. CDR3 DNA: TGTGCCAGCAGCCAAGATGCCCTTGGGCCAAGCTCCTACGAGCAGTACTTC. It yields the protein CASSQDALGPSSYEQYF.

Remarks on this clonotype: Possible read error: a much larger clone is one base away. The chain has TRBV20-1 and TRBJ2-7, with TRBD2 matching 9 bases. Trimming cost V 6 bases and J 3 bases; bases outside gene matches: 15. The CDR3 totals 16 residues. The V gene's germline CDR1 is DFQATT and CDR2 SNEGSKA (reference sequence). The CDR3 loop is CSADPLSSGIHYEQYF. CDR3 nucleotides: TGCAGTGCCGACCCCCTCTCTAGCGGGATCCACTACGAGCAGTACTTC.

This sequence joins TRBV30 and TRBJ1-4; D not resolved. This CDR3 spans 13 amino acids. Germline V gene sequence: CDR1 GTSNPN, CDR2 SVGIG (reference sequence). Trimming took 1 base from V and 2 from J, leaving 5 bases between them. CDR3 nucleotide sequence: TGTGCCTGGAGTGCCGGTACTAATGAAAAACTGTTTTTT. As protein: CAWSAGTNEKLFF.

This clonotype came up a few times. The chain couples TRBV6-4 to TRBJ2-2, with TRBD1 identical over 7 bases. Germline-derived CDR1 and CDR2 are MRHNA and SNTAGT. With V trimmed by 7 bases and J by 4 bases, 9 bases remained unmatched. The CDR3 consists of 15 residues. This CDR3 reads CASTHRGRLTGELFF. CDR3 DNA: TGTGCCAGCACTCACAGGGGAAGGCTCACCGGGGAGCTGTTTTTT.

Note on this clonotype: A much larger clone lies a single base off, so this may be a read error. The CDR3 coding sequence is TGTGCCAGCAGTGGGATCTCCGTCAACGAGCAGTACTTC. Its translation is CASSGISVNEQYF. The chain has TRBV2 and TRBJ2-7; D gene ambiguous. The V gene lost 4 bases and the J gene lost 5 bases, with 12 bases spanning the gap. Germline V CDR1 and CDR2: SNHLY, FYNNEI. CDR3 length: 13 residues.

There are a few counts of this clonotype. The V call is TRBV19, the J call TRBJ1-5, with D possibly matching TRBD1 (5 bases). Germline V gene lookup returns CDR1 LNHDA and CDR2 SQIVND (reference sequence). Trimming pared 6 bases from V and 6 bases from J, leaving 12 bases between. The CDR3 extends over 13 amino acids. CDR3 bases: TGTGCCAGTAGCGACCAGGGCGGTCAGCCCCAGCATTTT. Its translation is CASSDQGGQPQHF.

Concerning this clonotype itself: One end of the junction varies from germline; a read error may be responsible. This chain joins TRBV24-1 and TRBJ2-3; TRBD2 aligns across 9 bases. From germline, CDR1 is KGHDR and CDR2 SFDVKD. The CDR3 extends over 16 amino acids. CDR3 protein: CATSDLGLAIKDTQCF. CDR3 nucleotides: TGTGCCACCAGTGACCTGGGACTAGCTATCAAAGATACGCAGTGTTTT.

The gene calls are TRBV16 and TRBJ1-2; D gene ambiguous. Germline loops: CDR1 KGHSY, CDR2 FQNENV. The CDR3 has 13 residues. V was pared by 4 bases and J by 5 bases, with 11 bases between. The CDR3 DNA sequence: TGTGCCAGCAGCCGCCCCGAAGGATATGGCTACACCTTC. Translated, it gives CASSRPEGYGYTF.

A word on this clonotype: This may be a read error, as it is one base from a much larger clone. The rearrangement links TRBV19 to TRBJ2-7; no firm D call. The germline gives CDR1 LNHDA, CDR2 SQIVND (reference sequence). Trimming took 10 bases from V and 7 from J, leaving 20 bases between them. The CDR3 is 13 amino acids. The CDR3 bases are TGTGCCATTAGCTATGATCATAGGGCAGAGCAGTACTTC. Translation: CAISYDHRAEQYF.

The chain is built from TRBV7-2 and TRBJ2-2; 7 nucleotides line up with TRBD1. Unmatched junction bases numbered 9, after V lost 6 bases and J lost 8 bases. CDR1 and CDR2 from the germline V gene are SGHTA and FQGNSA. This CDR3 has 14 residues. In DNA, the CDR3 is TGTGCCAGCAGGGCGCACAGGGGTAGGGGGGAGCTGTTTTTT. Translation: CASRAHRGRGELFF.